Shown below are 20 T cell receptor beta chains from a single sample sequenced in a study of OX40 agonist ivuxolimab in advanced cancers. This table comes from immunoSEQ multiplex PCR, and its TCRdb copy is limited to in-frame clones, with some not included. The sample has about 31,000 clones; around 90% are singletons. The input for sequencing was CD4+ or CD8+ T cells sorted from blood, taken in a trial of the OX40 agonist ivuxolimab. All receptors derive from an adult with an advanced solid tumor such as melanoma, head and neck, liver or kidney cancer.

CDR3 protein: CASSYPRNEQFF. The CDR3 DNA is TGTGCCAGCAGTTATCCGCGCAATGAGCAGTTCTTC. The chain recombines TRBV6-6 with TRBJ2-1, with D unresolved. Germline lookup yields CDR1 MNHNY and CDR2 SVGAGI (reference sequence). V lost 3 bases, J lost 6 bases, and 6 bases lay in between. The CDR3 has 12 amino acids.

The chain employs TRBV4-1 and TRBJ1-1, with D uncertain. The CDR3 contains 15 residues. Germline V gene lookup returns CDR1 MGHRA and CDR2 YSYEKL. Trimming left V 4 bases short and J 5 bases short, with 17 bases between. The DNA of the CDR3 is TGCGCCAGCAGCCCGACATTTTTTGAGGGTACTGAAGCTTTCTTT. It specifies CASSPTFFEGTEAFF.

The chain uses TRBV19 and TRBJ1-5; D not resolved. This CDR3 has 16 amino acids. V shed 6 bases and J shed 7 bases, with 22 bases lying between them. Per germline, CDR1 LNHDA and CDR2 SQIVND (reference sequence). CDR3 amino acids: CASSLRHLPLAQPQHF. CDR3 DNA sequence: TGTGCCAGTAGCTTAAGACACCTACCTTTAGCGCAGCCCCAGCATTTT.

This sequence joins TRBV5-1 and TRBJ2-6; 8 bases are shared with TRBD1. The CDR3 length is 16 residues. CDR1 is SGHRS and CDR2 is YFSETQ in the germline V gene. The V gene end was trimmed by 4 bases and the J gene end by 4 bases; junction bases not matched to a gene: 7. The CDR3 loop reads CASSPTGVAGANVLTF. The CDR3, as DNA: TGCGCCAGCAGCCCGACAGGGGTGGCAGGGGCCAACGTCCTGACTTTC.

The chain couples TRBV11-2 to TRBJ2-1; perhaps TRBD2 as D (6 bases). Germline values: CDR1 SGHAT, CDR2 FQNNGV. The CDR3 length is 16 residues. V was trimmed by 1 base and J by 0 bases, leaving 10 bases between them. CDR3 protein: CASSLGRGSSYNEQFF. The CDR3 nucleotides read TGTGCCAGCAGCTTAGGTCGGGGGAGCTCCTACAATGAGCAGTTCTTC.

This clone was counted a single time. The J gene is TRBJ2-7, the V gene TRBV11-1, with D hard to call. V shed 1 base and J shed 3 bases, with 13 bases lying between them. This CDR3 spans 15 amino acids. CDR1 is SGHAT, CDR2 FQDESV, per germline (reference sequence). The CDR3 coding sequence is TGTGCCAGCAGCTTAGGTGGCAGGTTTATCTACGAGCAGTACGTC. It is translated as CASSLGGRFIYEQYV.

The CDR3 reads CASSYGQGFADEQFF. CDR3 nucleotide sequence: TGTGCCAGCAGTTACGGACAGGGTTTTGCGGATGAGCAGTTCTTC. This rearrangement joins TRBV6-5 to TRBJ2-1; 8 positions agree with TRBD1. Germline V CDR1 and CDR2: MNHEY, SVGAGI. CDR3 length: 15 amino acids. V dropped 2 bases and J dropped 8; count of bases not matched to a gene: 8.

This clone was counted only a few times. The J gene is TRBJ1-1, the V gene TRBV6-5; 9 nucleotides match TRBD1. Germline CDR1 is MNHEY and CDR2 is SVGAGI. The CDR3 extends over 13 amino acids. Trimming cost V 5 bases and J 10 bases; bases outside gene matches: 8. CDR3 in DNA: TGTGCCAGCAGTAGACAGGGGGGGCACGGAGCTTTCTTT. Amino acids: CASSRQGGHGAFF.

The chain has TRBV19 and TRBJ2-1, with D tentatively TRBD1 (5 bases). Germline V gene sequence: CDR1 LNHDA, CDR2 SQIVND (reference sequence). CDR3 length equals 15 residues. V was trimmed by 0 bases and J by 10 bases, leaving 16 bases between them. As DNA, the CDR3 is TGTGCCAGTAGTATAGACCCGGGCAGGGCCAGCGAGCAGTTCTTC. Translation gives CASSIDPGRASEQFF.

This chain joins TRBV2 and TRBJ2-5; the match to TRBD2 covers 8 bases. The CDR3 has 14 residues. V trimming: 8 bases; J trimming: 2 bases; junction bases outside the gene matches: 7. Germline lookup yields CDR1 SNHLY and CDR2 FYNNEI. This CDR3 reads CASGSGIGQETQYF. The DNA of the CDR3 is TGTGCCAGCGGTAGCGGGATAGGGCAAGAGACCCAGTACTTC.

The V and J genes are TRBV2 and TRBJ1-1; no reliable D call. This CDR3 spans 15 amino acids. V was trimmed by 3 bases and J by 1 base, leaving 12 bases between them. Germline loops: CDR1 SNHLY, CDR2 FYNNEI. CDR3 residues: CASSDLVIRNTEAFF. The DNA for the CDR3 is TGTGCCAGCAGTGATCTGGTAATCAGGAACACTGAAGCTTTCTTT.

V and J are TRBV7-2 and TRBJ2-7; 10 bases map to TRBD1. In germline, CDR1 is SGHTA, CDR2 FQGNSA. Trimming at V came to 5 bases and at J to 6 bases, leaving 10 bases not matched to a gene. This CDR3 has 15 amino acids. CDR3 region: CASSQYLGQGFEQYV. The CDR3 region has the DNA TGTGCCAGCAGCCAGTATCTGGGACAGGGGTTCGAGCAGTACGTC.

The rearrangement links TRBV11-2 to TRBJ2-1; a weak D match, TRBD2 (7 bases). CDR1 SGHAT and CDR2 FQNNGV come from the germline V gene. This CDR3 is 14 amino acids long. V lost 3 bases to trimming and J lost 8 bases, with 14 bases between them. CDR3 nucleotides: TGTGCCAGCAGCTTCGGGGGGCCAGCCTATGAGCAGTTCTTC. It encodes CASSFGGPAYEQFF.

The genes are TRBV11-2 and TRBJ1-5; D is uncertain. Germline values: CDR1 SGHAT, CDR2 FQNNGV. CDR3 length: 15 residues. The germline V and J ends were trimmed by 1 base and 5 bases, with 12 bases remaining between them. CDR3 nucleotide sequence: TGTGCCAGCAGCTTAGGGGCGGGAAGGGATCAGCCCCAGCATTTT. Its protein product is CASSLGAGRDQPQHF.

The chain carries TRBV6-4 and TRBJ2-3, with 11 bases aligning to TRBD2. In germline, CDR1 is MRHNA, CDR2 SNTAGT. V was clipped by 0 bases and J by 2 bases; unmatched bases: 1. This CDR3 comprises 16 residues. CDR3 loop: CASSDSSGRATDTQYF. In DNA form, the CDR3 reads TGTGCCAGCAGTGACTCTAGCGGGAGGGCCACAGATACGCAGTATTTT.

This chain uses TRBV7-9 with TRBJ1-3; 7 nucleotides align to TRBD1. Trimming took 6 bases from V and 4 from J; bases not matched to a gene: 6. The CDR3 runs 14 residues. Germline V gene sequence: CDR1 SEHNR, CDR2 FQNEAQ (reference sequence). CDR3 sequence reads: CASSPRGSGNTIYF. As DNA, the CDR3 is TGTGCCAGCAGTCCCAGGGGGTCCGGAAACACCATATATTTT. Full variable domain (remainder filled in from reference TRBV7-9 and TRBJ1-3): DTGVSQNPRHKITKRGQNVTFRCDPISEHNRLYWYRQTLGQGPEFLTYFQNEAQLEKSRLLSDRFSAERPKGSFSTLEIQRTEQGDSAMYLCASSPRGSGNTIYFGEGSWLTVV.

V is TRBV4-1 and J is TRBJ1-2, with no clear D. V was trimmed by 1 base and J by 3 bases, leaving 6 bases between them. CDR1 MGHRA and CDR2 YSYEKL come from the germline V gene. The CDR3 spans 13 residues. In DNA, the CDR3 is TGCGCCAGCAGCCAAGCGCCGTACTATGGCTACACCTTC. This translates into CASSQAPYYGYTF.

The chain is built from TRBV28 and TRBJ2-1; 7 nucleotides align to TRBD1. The germline gives CDR1 MDHEN, CDR2 SYDVKM. This CDR3 is built from 16 residues. Trimming cost V 5 bases and J 4 bases; bases outside gene matches: 11. The CDR3 sequence is CASSIRDRAVYNEQFF. In DNA form, the CDR3 reads TGTGCCAGCAGTATACGAGACAGGGCGGTTTACAATGAGCAGTTCTTC.

The rearrangement links TRBV21-1 to TRBJ2-7. TRBV21-1 is a documented pseudogene. The CDR3 loop spans 12 amino acids. As DNA, the CDR3 is TGTGCCAGCAGCAAGTACTCCTACGAGCAGTACGTC. Its protein is CASSKYSYEQYV.

J is TRBJ2-7 and V is TRBV28; D unresolved. Between the trimmed V and J ends, which lost 4 bases and 6 bases, there was a span of 13 bases. The V gene's germline CDR1 is MDHEN and CDR2 SYDVKM. The CDR3 runs 13 residues. This CDR3 reads CASSSTRTGEQYF. The CDR3 DNA reads TGTGCCAGCAGTTCCACAAGAACGGGCGAGCAGTACTTC.